The source of this T cell receptor (beta chain) is a study of breast tumors, draining lymph nodes, adjacent tissues. General study points: Tumor T cell lymph node origin was a supported hypothesis, not proven. Data fit most tumor T cells coming from lymph node, expanding in tumor. Tumor TCR diversity was below lymph nodes but above nontumor tissue. Compared with basal-like, luminal-like tumors shared significantly more repertoire with nontumor tissue.

The table lists this clonotype with many counts. What it binds is not known. Trimming stripped 1 base from V and 4 bases from J, with 7 bases between. The CDR3 covers 12 residues. Germline loops: CDR1 DFQATT, CDR2 SNEGSKA (reference sequence). Samples came from axillary lymph nodes draining the breast cancer. TCRdb reprocessed the multiplex PCR reads with MiXCR, giving one entry per CDR3 protein. The data contain about 200,000 distinct CDR3 sequences, 31% of them seen just once; the ten biggest clones take up around 4.4%. Material: axillary lymph node tissue. The origin of this receptor is a female donor with breast cancer. Some clones in this sample may be carry-over from other donors' samples. The chain recombines TRBV20-1 with TRBJ2-5; TRBD1 might be the D (6 bases). The CDR3 protein is CSARGQVETQYF. The CDR3 nucleotides read TGCAGTGCTAGAGGACAGGTAGAGACCCAGTACTTC.